This T cell receptor (beta chain) was identified in a study of cytomegalovirus exposure and HLA in healthy donors. Findings and limits, study-wide: Among TCR beta chains, those listed as cytomegalovirus-associated numbered more than 150.

Primers for the PCR totalled 60 Vbeta and 13 Jbeta. The method was immunoSEQ multiplex PCR; TCRdb's version includes in-frame clones alone and lacks a portion of them. The sample contains 180,000 or so clones, 55% to 75% of which appear only once. This clone turned up a few times. Its antigen is as yet unknown. V lost 5 bases to trimming and J lost 7 bases, with 14 bases between them. Germline assignment: CDR1 MNHEY and CDR2 SVGAGI. The CDR3 is 13 amino acids. The receptor was derived from a human donor in good health. This chain links TRBV6-5 with TRBJ1-1; no clear D gene. The sample comprised PBMCs. The CDR3 DNA reads TGTGCCAGCAGTCCCCCCCGACATAATGAAGCTTTCTTT. Translating gives CASSPPRHNEAFF.